This TCR beta chain was found in a study of cytomegalovirus exposure and HLA in healthy donors. The table came from immunoSEQ multiplex PCR; TCRdb's copy has only in-frame clones and leaves some out. This repertoire shows 260,000 or so clones, over 75% found once; its top ten account for 0.92%. In the case of this clone: This sample includes further DNA sequences coding for the same CDR3.

Sequencing was carried out using PBMCs. The TCR comes from a woman under 30 in good health and CMV-seronegative.

For the CDR3, the DNA is TGTGCCTGGAGTGTACTGGGAAACACCATATATTTT. Its translation: CAWSVLGNTIYF. The chain uses TRBV30 and TRBJ1-3; no firm D call. The V gene lost 0 bases and the J gene lost 4 bases, with 4 bases spanning the gap. CDR1 is GTSNPN, CDR2 SVGIG, per germline (reference sequence). The CDR3 extends over 12 amino acids.